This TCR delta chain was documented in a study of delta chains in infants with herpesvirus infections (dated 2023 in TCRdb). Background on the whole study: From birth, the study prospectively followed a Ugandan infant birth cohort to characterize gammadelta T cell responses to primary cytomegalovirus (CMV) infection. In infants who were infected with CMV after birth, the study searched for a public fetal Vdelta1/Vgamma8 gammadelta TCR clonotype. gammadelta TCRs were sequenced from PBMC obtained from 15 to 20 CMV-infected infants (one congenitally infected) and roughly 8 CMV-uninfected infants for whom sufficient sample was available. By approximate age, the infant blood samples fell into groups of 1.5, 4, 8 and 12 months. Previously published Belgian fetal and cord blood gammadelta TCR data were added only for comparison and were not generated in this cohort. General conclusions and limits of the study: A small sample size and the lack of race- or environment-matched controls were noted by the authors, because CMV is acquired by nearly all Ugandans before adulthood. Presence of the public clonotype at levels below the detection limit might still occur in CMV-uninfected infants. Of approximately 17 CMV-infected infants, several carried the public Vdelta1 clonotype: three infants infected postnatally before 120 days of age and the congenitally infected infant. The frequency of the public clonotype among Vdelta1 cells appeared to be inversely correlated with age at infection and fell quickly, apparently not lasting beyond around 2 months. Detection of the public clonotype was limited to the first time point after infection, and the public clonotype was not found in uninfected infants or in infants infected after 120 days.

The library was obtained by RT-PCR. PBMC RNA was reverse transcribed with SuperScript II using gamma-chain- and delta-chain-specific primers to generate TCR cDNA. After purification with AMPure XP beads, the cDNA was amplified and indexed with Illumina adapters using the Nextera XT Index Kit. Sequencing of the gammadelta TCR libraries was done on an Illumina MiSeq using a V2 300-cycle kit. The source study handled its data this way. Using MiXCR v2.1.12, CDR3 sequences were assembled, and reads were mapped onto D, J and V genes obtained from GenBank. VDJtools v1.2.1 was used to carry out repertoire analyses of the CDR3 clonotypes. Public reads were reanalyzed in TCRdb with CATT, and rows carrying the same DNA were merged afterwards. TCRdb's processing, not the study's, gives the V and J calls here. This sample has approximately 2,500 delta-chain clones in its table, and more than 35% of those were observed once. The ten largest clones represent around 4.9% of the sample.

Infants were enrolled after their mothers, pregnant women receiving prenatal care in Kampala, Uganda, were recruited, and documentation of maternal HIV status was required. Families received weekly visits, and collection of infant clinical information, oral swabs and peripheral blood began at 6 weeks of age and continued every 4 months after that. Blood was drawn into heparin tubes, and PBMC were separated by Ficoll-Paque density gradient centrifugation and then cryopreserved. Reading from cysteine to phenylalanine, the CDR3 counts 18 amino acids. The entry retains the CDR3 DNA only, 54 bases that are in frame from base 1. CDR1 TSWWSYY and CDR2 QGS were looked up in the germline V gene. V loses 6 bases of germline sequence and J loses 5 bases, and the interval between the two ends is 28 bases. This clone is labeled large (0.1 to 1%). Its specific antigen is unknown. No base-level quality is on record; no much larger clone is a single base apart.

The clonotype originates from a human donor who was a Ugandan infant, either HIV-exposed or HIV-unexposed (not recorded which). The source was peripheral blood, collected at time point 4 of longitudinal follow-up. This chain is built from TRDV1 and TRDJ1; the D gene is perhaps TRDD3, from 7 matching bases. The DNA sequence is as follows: TGTGCTCTTGGACCCACCCCCTCCTACTTAGTGGGGGAGGATAAACTCATCTTT. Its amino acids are CALGPTPSYLVGEDKLIF.